This TCR beta chain was recovered during a study of naive and memory T cell subsets. General study findings and limits: Potentially, T cell activation and differentiation skew this RNA-based measurement.

Treatment in this sample: skin biopsy from PPD injection site in Mantoux-positive individual. A UMI-containing oligonucleotide was joined by 3' ligation to the TCR cDNA template. Biopsied sites were PPD injections in people with a positive Mantoux test. Four PCR rounds used nested alpha and beta constant region primers plus the SP2 primer. Alpha and beta constant region primers primed reverse transcription for blood and skin samples. TCRdb fed the UMI-ligation and nested PCR reads into MiXCR, producing one record per CDR3 protein. This sample has some 14,000 distinct CDR3 sequences; more than 4.5% occur once, and the top ten carry roughly 8.2%. This clonotype was found many times. The target antigen is unknown. The germline V and J ends were trimmed by 2 bases and 2 bases, with 13 bases remaining between them. Germline V gene lookup returns CDR1 SGHRS and CDR2 YFSETQ. The length of the CDR3 is 15 residues.

The V and J genes are TRBV5-1 and TRBJ1-1; the D gene is possibly TRBD1 (5 bases). The input for sequencing was skin, taken from a tuberculin skin test site. This sequence was found in an adult in good health. The CDR3: CASSFSGRGNTEAFF. Written as DNA, the CDR3 is TGCGCCAGCAGCTTCTCGGGTAGGGGAAACACTGAAGCTTTCTTT.